These 5 T cell receptor beta chains came from one sample sequenced in a study of cytomegalovirus exposure and HLA in healthy donors (dated by TCRdb to about 2017). The library was generated by the immunoSEQ multiplex PCR assay. For the multiplex PCR, a mixture combining 60 forward primers for TCR Vbeta segments and 13 reverse primers for TCR Jbeta segments was used. TCRdb retrieved this table from immuneACCESS and kept in-frame rearrangements only. Not all clones are present; in checked studies, unresolved V genes account for under half, and no reason is known for the remainder. This sample has more than 200,000 clones in its table, and 55% to 75% of those were observed once. 2% to 3% of the sample is taken by the ten largest. The sequenced sample was PBMCs. The receptors were sampled from a man aged 40-49 years in good health and CMV-seropositive.

This clone was counted once. The CDR3 region is CASSLYSGAAYEQYF. Written as DNA, the CDR3 is TGTGCCAGCAGCTTATATAGCGGGGCCGCCTACGAGCAGTACTTC. This rearrangement joins TRBV7-2 to TRBJ2-7, with 8 bases matching TRBD2. CDR1 and CDR2 (germline): SGHTA, FQGNSA. The CDR3 covers 15 residues. With V trimmed by 2 bases and J by 2 bases, 5 bases remained unmatched.

The V and J genes are TRBV28 and TRBJ2-3; D gene ambiguous. Deletions cut 7 bases from V and 2 bases from J, with 13 bases between. Germline V gene lookup returns CDR1 MDHEN and CDR2 SYDVKM. There are 14 residues in the CDR3. The CDR3 coding sequence is TGTGCCAGCACCCCACGGGTGTTCACAGATACGCAGTATTTT. This gives the protein CASTPRVFTDTQYF.

This clone was seen once. This chain connects TRBV13 to TRBJ1-2, with TRBD1 identical over 8 bases. This CDR3 has 15 amino acids. J gave up 6 bases and V 4 bases, and 10 bases lay outside the gene matches. Germline loops: CDR1 PRHDT, CDR2 FYEKMQ (reference sequence). This CDR3 is CASSYQGAGVNGYTF. The CDR3 DNA is TGTGCCAGCAGCTACCAGGGGGCAGGGGTTAATGGCTACACCTTC. Filled out from reference TRBV13 and TRBJ1-2, the complete variable domain reads AAGVIQSPRHLIKEKRETATLKCYPIPRHDTVYWYQQGPGQDPQFLISFYEKMQSDKGSIPDRFSAQQFSDYHSELNMSSLELGDSALYFCASSYQGAGVNGYTFGSGTRLTVV.

This chain connects TRBV15 to TRBJ2-7; D is undetermined. CDR1 is LNHNV, CDR2 YYDKDF, per germline (reference sequence). V lost 1 base and J lost 0, with 7 bases in between. The CDR3 consists of 14 residues. CDR3 bases: TGTGCCACCAGCAGAGCTGAGAGCTCCTACGAGCAGTACTTC. Translating it yields CATSRAESSYEQYF.

The chain is built from TRBV7-2 and TRBJ1-1; possibly TRBD1 for D (5 bases). The CDR3 runs to 15 residues. Trimming shortened V by 2 bases and J by 5 bases, and 15 bases separated the two germline ends. CDR1 is SGHTA, CDR2 FQGNSA, per germline. The CDR3 is CASSLSGGAKTEAFF. CDR3 bases: TGTGCCAGCAGCTTATCGGGTGGGGCGAAGACTGAAGCTTTCTTT.